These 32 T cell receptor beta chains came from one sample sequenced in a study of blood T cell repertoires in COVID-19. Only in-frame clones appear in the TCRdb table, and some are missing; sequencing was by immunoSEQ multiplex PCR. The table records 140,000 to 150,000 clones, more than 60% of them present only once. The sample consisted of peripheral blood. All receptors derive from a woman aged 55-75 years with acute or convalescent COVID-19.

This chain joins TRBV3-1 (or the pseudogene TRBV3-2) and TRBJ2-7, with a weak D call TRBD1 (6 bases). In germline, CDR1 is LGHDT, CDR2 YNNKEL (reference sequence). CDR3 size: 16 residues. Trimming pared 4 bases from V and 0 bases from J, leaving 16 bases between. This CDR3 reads CASSLIPGAYSYEQYF. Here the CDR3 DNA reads TGTGCCAGCAGCCTGATCCCAGGGGCATACTCCTACGAGCAGTACTTC.

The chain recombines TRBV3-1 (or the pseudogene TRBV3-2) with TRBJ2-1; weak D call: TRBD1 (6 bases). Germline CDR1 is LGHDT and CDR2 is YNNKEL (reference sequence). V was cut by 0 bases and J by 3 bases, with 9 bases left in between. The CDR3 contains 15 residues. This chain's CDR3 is CASSQDRGFYNEQFF. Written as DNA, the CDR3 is TGTGCCAGCAGCCAAGACAGGGGATTCTACAATGAGCAGTTCTTC.

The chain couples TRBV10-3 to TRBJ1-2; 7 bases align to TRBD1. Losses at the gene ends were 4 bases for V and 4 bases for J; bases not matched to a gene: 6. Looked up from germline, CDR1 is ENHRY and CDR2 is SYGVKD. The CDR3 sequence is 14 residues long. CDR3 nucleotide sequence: TGTGCCATCAGTGTAGGACAGGCAGGCTATGGCTACACCTTC. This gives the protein CAISVGQAGYGYTF.

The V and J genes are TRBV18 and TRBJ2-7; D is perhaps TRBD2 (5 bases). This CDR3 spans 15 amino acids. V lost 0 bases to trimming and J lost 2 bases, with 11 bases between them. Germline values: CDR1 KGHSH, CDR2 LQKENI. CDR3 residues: CASSPPVSGTYEQYF. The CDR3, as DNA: TGTGCCAGCTCACCACCGGTTTCGGGGACCTACGAGCAGTACTTC.

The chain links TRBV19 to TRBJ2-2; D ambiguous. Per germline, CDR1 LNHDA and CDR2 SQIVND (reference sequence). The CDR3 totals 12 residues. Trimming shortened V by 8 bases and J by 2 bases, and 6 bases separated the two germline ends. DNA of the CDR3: TGTGCCAGTCAGTCCAACACCGGGGAGCTGTTTTTT. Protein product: CASQSNTGELFF. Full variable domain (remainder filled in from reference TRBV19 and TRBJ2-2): DGGITQSPKYLFRKEGQNVTLSCEQNLNHDAMYWYRQDPGQGLRLIYYSQIVNDFQKGDIAEGYSVSREKKESFPLTVTSAQKNPTAFYLCASQSNTGELFFGEGSRLTVL.

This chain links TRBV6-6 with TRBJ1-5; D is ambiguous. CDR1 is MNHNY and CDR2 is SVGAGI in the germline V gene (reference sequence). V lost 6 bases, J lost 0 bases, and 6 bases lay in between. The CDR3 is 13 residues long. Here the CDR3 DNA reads TGTGCCAGCAGCCCCGGTAGCAATCAGCCCCAGCATTTT. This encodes CASSPGSNQPQHF.

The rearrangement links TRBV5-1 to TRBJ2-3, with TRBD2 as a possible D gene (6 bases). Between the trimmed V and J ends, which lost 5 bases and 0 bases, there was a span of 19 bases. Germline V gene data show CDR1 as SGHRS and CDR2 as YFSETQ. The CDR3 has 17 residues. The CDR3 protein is CASRSQRALRSTDTQYF. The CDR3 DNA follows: TGCGCCAGCAGGAGTCAGCGGGCCTTACGCAGCACAGATACGCAGTATTTT. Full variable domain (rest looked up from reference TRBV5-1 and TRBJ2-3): KAGVTQTPRYLIKTRGQQVTLSCSPISGHRSVSWYQQTPGQGLQFLFEYFSETQRNKGNFPGRFSGRQFSNSRSEMNVSTLELGDSALYLCASRSQRALRSTDTQYFGPGTRLTVL.

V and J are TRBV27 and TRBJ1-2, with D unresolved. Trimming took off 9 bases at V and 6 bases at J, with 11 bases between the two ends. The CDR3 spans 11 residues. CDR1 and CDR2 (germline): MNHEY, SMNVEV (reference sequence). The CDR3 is CASNKRDGYTF. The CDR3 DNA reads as TGTGCCAGTAATAAACGGGATGGCTACACCTTC.

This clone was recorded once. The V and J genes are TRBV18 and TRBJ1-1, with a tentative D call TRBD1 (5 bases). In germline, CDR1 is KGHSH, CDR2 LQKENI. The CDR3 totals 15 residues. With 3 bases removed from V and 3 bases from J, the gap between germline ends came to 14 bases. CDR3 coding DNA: TGTGCCAGCTCACCTCCCTCAGGGAGGCACACTGAAGCTTTCTTT. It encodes CASSPPSGRHTEAFF.

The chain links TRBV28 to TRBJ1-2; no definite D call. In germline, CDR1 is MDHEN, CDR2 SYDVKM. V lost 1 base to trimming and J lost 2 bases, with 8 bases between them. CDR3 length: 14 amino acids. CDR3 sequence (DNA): TGTGCCAGCAGTTTATTACATCCAAACTATGGCTACACCTTC. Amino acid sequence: CASSLLHPNYGYTF.

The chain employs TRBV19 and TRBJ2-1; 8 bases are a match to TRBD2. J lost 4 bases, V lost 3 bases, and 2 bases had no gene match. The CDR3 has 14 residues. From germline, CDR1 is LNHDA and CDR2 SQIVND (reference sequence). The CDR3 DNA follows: TGTGCCAGTAGTATGGGACTAGATTACAATGAGCAGTTCTTC. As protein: CASSMGLDYNEQFF.

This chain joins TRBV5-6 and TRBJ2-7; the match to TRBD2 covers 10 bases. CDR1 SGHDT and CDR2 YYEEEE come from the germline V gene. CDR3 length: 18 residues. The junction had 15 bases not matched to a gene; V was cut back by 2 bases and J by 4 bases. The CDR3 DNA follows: TGTGCCAGCAGCTTCTGGACTAGCGGACGAGGGCGAACGTACGAGCAGTACTTC. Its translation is CASSFWTSGRGRTYEQYF.

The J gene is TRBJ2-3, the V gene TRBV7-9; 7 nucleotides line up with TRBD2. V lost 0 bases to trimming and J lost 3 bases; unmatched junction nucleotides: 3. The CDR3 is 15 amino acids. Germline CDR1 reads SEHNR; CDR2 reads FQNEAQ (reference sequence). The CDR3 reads CASSLAGGPTDTQYF. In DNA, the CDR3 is TGTGCCAGCAGCTTAGCGGGAGGGCCGACAGATACGCAGTATTTT.

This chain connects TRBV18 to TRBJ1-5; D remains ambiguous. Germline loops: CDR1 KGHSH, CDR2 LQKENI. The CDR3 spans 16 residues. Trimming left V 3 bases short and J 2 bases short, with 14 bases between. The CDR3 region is CASSPPSGGGNQPQHF. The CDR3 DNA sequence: TGTGCCAGCTCACCGCCATCGGGAGGTGGCAATCAGCCCCAGCATTTT.

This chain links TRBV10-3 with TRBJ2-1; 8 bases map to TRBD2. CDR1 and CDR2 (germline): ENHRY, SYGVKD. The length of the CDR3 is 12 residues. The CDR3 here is CAASGRYNEQFF. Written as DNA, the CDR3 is TGTGCTGCGAGCGGGAGATACAATGAGCAGTTCTTC.

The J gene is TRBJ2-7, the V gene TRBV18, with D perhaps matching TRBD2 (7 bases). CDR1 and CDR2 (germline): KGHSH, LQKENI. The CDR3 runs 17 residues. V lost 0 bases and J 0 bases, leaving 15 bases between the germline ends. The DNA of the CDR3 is TGTGCCAGCTCACCACCGTGGGGGGGCGGGAGCTCCTACGAGCAGTACTTC. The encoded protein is CASSPPWGGGSSYEQYF.

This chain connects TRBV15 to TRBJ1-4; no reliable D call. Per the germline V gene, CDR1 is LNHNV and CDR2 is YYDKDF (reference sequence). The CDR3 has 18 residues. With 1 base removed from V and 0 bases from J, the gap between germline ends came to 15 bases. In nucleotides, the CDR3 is TGTGCCACCAGCAGAGTCGCCGCAGGCAGGACAACTAATGAAAAACTGTTTTTT. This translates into CATSRVAAGRTTNEKLFF.

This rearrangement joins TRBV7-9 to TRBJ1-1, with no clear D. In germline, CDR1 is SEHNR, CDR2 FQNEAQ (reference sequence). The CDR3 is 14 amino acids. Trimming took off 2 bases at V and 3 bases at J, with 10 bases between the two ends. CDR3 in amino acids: CASSLSGRDTEAFF. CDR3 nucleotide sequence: TGTGCCAGCAGCTTATCAGGCAGAGACACTGAAGCTTTCTTT.

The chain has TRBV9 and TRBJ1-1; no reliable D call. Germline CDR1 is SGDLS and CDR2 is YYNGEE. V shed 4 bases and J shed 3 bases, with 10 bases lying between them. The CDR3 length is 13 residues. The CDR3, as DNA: TGTGCCAGCAGCCCCTTCTCAGACACTGAAGCTTTCTTT. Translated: CASSPFSDTEAFF.

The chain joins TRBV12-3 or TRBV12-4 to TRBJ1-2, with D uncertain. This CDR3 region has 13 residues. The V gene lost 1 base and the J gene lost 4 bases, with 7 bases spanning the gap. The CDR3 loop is CASSLDRTYGYTF. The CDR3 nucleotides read TGTGCCAGCAGTTTAGACAGAACCTATGGCTACACCTTC.

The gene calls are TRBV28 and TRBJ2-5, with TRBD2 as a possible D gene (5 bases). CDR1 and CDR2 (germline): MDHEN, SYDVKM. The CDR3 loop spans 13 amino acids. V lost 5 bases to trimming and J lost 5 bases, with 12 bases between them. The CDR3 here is CASSNGLRETQYF. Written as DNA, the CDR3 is TGTGCCAGCAGTAACGGACTCAGGGAGACCCAGTACTTC. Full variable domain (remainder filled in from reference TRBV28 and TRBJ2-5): DVKVTQSSRYLVKRTGEKVFLECVQDMDHENMFWYRQDPGLGLRLIYFSYDVKMKEKGDIPEGYSVSREKKERFSLILESASTNQTSMYLCASSNGLRETQYFGPGTRLLVL.

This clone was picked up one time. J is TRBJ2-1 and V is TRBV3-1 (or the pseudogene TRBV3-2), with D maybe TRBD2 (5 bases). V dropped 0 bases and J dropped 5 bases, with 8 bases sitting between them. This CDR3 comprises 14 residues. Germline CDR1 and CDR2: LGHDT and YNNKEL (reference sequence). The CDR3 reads CASSQDSSHNEQFF. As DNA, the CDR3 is TGTGCCAGCAGCCAAGATTCTAGCCACAATGAGCAGTTCTTC.

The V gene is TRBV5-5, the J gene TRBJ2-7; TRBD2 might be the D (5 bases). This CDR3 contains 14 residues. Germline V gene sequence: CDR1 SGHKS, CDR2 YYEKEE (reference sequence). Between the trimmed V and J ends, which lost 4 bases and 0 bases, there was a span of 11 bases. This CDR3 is CASSLGAFSYEQYF. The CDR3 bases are TGTGCCAGCAGCCTGGGAGCCTTCTCCTACGAGCAGTACTTC.

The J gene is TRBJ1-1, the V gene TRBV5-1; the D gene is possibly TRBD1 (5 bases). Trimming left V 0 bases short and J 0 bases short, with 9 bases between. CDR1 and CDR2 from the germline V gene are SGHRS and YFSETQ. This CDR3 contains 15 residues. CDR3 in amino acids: CASSLGQIMNTEAFF. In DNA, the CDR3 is TGCGCCAGCAGCTTGGGACAGATCATGAACACTGAAGCTTTCTTT.

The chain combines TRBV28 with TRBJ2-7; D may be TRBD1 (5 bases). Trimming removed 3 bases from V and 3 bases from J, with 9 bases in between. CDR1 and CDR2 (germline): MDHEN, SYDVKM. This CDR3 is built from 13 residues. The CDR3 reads CASSFQGYYEQYF. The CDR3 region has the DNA TGTGCCAGCAGTTTTCAGGGATACTACGAGCAGTACTTC.

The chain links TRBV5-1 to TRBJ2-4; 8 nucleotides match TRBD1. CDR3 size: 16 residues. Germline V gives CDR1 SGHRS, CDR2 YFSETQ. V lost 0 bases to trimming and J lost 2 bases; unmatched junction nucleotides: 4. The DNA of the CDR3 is TGCGCCAGCAGCTTGGCAGGGGGCGCTACCAAAAACATTCAGTACTTC. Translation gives CASSLAGGATKNIQYF.

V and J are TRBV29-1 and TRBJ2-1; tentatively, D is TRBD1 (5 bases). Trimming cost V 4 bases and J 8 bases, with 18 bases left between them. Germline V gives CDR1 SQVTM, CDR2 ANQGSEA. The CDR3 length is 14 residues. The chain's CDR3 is CSVARAGRLHEQFF. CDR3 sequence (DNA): TGCAGCGTTGCCAGGGCTGGCAGGTTGCATGAGCAGTTCTTC.

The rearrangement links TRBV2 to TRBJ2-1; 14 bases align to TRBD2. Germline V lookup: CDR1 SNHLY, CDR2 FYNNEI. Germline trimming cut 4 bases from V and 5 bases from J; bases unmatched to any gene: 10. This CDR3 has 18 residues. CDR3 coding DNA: TGTGCCAGCAGTGCCCGACTAGCGGGAGGGCTTTCTAACAATGAGCAGTTCTTC. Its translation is CASSARLAGGLSNNEQFF.

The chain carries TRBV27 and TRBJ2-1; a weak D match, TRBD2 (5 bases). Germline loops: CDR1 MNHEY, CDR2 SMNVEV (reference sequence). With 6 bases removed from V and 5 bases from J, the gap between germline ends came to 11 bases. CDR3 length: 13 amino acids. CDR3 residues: CASSRGLNNEQFF. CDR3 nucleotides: TGTGCCAGCAGCCGCGGACTGAACAATGAGCAGTTCTTC.

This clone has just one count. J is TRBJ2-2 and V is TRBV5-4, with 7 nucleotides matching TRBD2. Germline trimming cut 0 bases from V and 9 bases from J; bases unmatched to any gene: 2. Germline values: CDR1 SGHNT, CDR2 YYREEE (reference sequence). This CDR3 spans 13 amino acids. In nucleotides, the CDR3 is TGTGCCAGCAGCTTGGCGAGCGGGAGGGAGCTGTTTTTT. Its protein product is CASSLASGRELFF.

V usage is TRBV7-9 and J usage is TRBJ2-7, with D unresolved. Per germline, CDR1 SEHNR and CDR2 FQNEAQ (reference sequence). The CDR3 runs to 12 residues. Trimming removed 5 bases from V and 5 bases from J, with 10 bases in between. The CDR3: CASSPGYHEQYF. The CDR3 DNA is TGTGCCAGCAGCCCCGGTTATCACGAGCAGTACTTC.

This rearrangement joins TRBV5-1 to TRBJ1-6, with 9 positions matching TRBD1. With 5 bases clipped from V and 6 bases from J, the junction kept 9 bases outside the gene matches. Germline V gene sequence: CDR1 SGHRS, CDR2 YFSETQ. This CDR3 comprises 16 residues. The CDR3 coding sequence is TGCGCCAGCAGGAGGGACAGGGCCACCGGTAATTCACCCCTCCACTTT. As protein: CASRRDRATGNSPLHF.